One and the same sample provided the 26 T cell receptor beta chains below, sequenced in a study of blood T cells in healthy people across ages. With a J-beta primer mix and a sample-barcoded 5' primer, a second PCR ran about 7 to 11 cycles. MiXCR was run by TCRdb on the 5' RACE reads, yielding one entry per CDR3 protein. The table lists some 800,000 distinct CDR3 sequences, 44% of them singletons, with roughly 19% in the top ten. Material for sequencing was blood. The receptors derive from a man between 60 and 75 years old in good health.

The chain recombines TRBV4-3 with TRBJ1-2, with 10 positions matching TRBD1. The germline gives CDR1 LGHNA, CDR2 YSLEER. V lost 0 bases and J lost 2; bases outside the gene matches: 6. This CDR3 spans 17 amino acids. This chain's CDR3 is CASSQDLTGGANYGYTF. The DNA of the CDR3 is TGCGCCAGCAGCCAAGACCTGACAGGGGGCGCGAACTATGGCTACACCTTC.

The DNA of the CDR3 is TGTGCCAGCAGCTTGGTTGGCAGGGTAGCTTTCTTT. Translation gives CASSLVGRVAFF. The rearrangement joins TRBV5-6 to TRBJ1-1; the D gene is possibly TRBD1 (5 bases). CDR1 is SGHDT, CDR2 YYEEEE, per germline. This CDR3 contains 12 residues. Trimming pared 0 bases from V and 10 bases from J, leaving 10 bases between.

This clonotype was found a few times. This rearrangement joins TRBV6-5 to TRBJ2-5; D may be TRBD1 or TRBD2 (7 bases each). V lost 5 bases, J lost 7 bases, and 14 bases lay in between. Germline values: CDR1 MNHEY, CDR2 SVGAGI. CDR3 length: 13 amino acids. The DNA of the CDR3 is TGTGCCAGCAGTCAGGGGGAGGGATTGACCCAGTACTTC. Translated: CASSQGEGLTQYF.

This clonotype came up a few times. This sequence joins TRBV6-1 and TRBJ2-5; possibly TRBD1 for D (6 bases). The germline V and J ends were trimmed by 6 bases and 5 bases, with 19 bases remaining between them. The V gene's germline CDR1 is MNHNS and CDR2 SASEGT. The CDR3 consists of 15 residues. The CDR3 coding sequence is TGTGCCAGCAGCGATATGACCCAGGGGTTTGAGACCCAGTACTTC. This gives the protein CASSDMTQGFETQYF.

The sample holds a few counts of this clonotype. This chain links TRBV25-1 with TRBJ1-2; tentative D call: TRBD1 (6 bases). CDR1 and CDR2 (germline): MGHDK, SYGVNS. The CDR3 covers 15 residues. V lost 1 base and J lost 4, with 13 bases in between. CDR3 bases: TGTGCCAGCAGTGAATGGGACAAGCCAGCCTATGGCTACACCTTC. Encoded protein: CASSEWDKPAYGYTF.

Regarding this clonotype: A read error may explain this, as a much larger clone is one base away. V gene TRBV6-2 or TRBV6-3 combines with J gene TRBJ2-7, with 7 bases that match TRBD2. CDR1 and CDR2 (germline): MNHEY, SVGEGT. CDR3 size: 13 residues. CDR3 DNA: TGTGCCAGCAGGCCGGGGGGATCCTACAAGCAGTACTTC. Its protein is CASRPGGSYKQYF.

This clonotype was picked up a small number of times. This chain uses TRBV15 with TRBJ2-7; the match to TRBD2 covers 14 bases. The germline CDR1 and CDR2 sequences are LNHNV and YYDKDF (reference sequence). V lost 4 bases and J lost 0; bases outside the gene matches: 8. The CDR3 covers 18 residues. The CDR3 nucleotides read TGTGCCACCAGCACCCCGGGACTAGCGGGGGAAAGCTCCTACGAGCAGTACTTC. Its translation is CATSTPGLAGESSYEQYF. The variable domain in full, completed from reference TRBV15 and TRBJ2-7, reads DAMVIQNPRYQVTQFGKPVTLSCSQTLNHNVMYWYQQKSSQAPKLLFHYYDKDFNNEADTPDNFQSRRPNTSFCFLDIRSPGLGDTAMYLCATSTPGLAGESSYEQYFGPGTRLTVT.

The chain employs TRBV5-1 and TRBJ2-7; D might be TRBD1 (6 bases). The J call is uncertain, as TRBJ2-4 better fits the DNA end. The CDR3 runs to 17 residues. CDR1 and CDR2 (germline): SGHRS, YFSETQ. CDR3 region: CASSPYRQESPVDIQYF. CDR3 DNA sequence: TGCGCCAGCAGCCCCTACCGACAGGAATCTCCCGTGGACATTCAGTACTTC.

This sequence joins TRBV30 and TRBJ2-7, with D perhaps assigned TRBD1 or TRBD2 (6 bases each). Near its end, the DNA agrees better with TRBJ2-5, so the J call may be wrong. Germline CDR1 GTSNPN, CDR2 SVGIG (reference sequence). The length of the CDR3 is 14 residues. CDR3 DNA sequence: TGTGCCTGGAGTGTAACCGGGGGCGGCGAGACCCAGTACTTC. Translating it yields CAWSVTGGGETQYF.

The rearrangement uses TRBV27 and TRBJ2-7; 11 bases are shared with TRBD2. The CDR3 runs 16 residues. J was trimmed by 4 bases and V by 6 bases; bases with no gene match: 11. Germline values: CDR1 MNHEY, CDR2 SMNVEV (reference sequence). CDR3 in DNA: TGTGCCAGCAGACCGGGGGTAGCGGGGGGGCGATACGAGCAGTACTTC. Translating gives CASRPGVAGGRYEQYF.

The rearrangement links TRBV20-1 to TRBJ2-3; the D gene is possibly TRBD2 (5 bases). The V and J ends lost 6 bases and 8 bases respectively, with 12 bases between them. The CDR3 length is 11 residues. Germline V gene sequence: CDR1 DFQATT, CDR2 SNEGSKA (reference sequence). In nucleotides, the CDR3 is TGCAGTGCAAGGGAAACTAGTACGCAGTATTTT. Amino acid sequence: CSARETSTQYF.

The V gene is TRBV24-1, the J gene TRBJ2-1, with TRBD1 identical over 12 bases. CDR1 is KGHDR, CDR2 SFDVKD, per germline. V was pared by 3 bases and J by 8 bases, with 4 bases of the junction left unmatched. CDR3 size: 15 residues. The CDR3 coding sequence is TGTGCCACCAGTGATACCGGGACAGGGGGCGATGAGCAGTTCTTC. Translated, it gives CATSDTGTGGDEQFF.

The V and J genes are TRBV13 and TRBJ2-7; 8 nucleotides align to TRBD2. Germline V gene sequence: CDR1 PRHDT, CDR2 FYEKMQ (reference sequence). The CDR3 is made up of 15 amino acids. Germline trimming cut 5 bases from V and 1 base from J; bases unmatched to any gene: 7. CDR3 DNA sequence: TGTGCCAGCAGCACCGGACTAGCCCCGTCCTACGAGCAGTACTTC. As protein: CASSTGLAPSYEQYF. The full variable domain, with the rest looked up from reference TRBV13 and TRBJ2-7, is AAGVIQSPRHLIKEKRETATLKCYPIPRHDTVYWYQQGPGQDPQFLISFYEKMQSDKGSIPDRFSAQQFSDYHSELNMSSLELGDSALYFCASSTGLAPSYEQYFGPGTRLTVT.

The chain recombines TRBV6-5 with TRBJ1-6; D unclear. Trimming cost V 0 bases and J 5 bases, with 8 bases left between them. CDR3 length: 15 amino acids. Per the germline V gene, CDR1 is MNHEY and CDR2 is SVGAGI. The CDR3 DNA is TGTGCCAGCAGTTACTCGACTCCGGATAATTCACCCCTCCACTTT. Encoded protein: CASSYSTPDNSPLHF.

The chain uses TRBV5-1 and TRBJ2-4; TRBD1 or TRBD2 may be the D gene (6 bases each). The DNA end favors TRBJ2-5, so the J call may be wrong. CDR1 is SGHRS, CDR2 YFSETQ, per germline. The CDR3 covers 16 residues. The CDR3 is CASRESVGGPRETQYF. The CDR3 region has the DNA TGCGCCAGCAGGGAGTCTGTTGGGGGGCCTAGAGAGACCCAGTACTTC.

This clonotype was picked up a small number of times. The chain combines TRBV4-1 with TRBJ2-1; D remains ambiguous. The germline V and J ends were trimmed by 0 bases and 4 bases, with 4 bases remaining between them. This CDR3 spans 13 amino acids. The V gene's germline CDR1 is MGHRA and CDR2 YSYEKL. DNA for the CDR3: TGCGCCAGCAGCCAAGAGAGGTACAATGAGCAGTTCTTC. Translation gives CASSQERYNEQFF.

This clonotype showed up just once. The V gene is TRBV20-1, the J gene TRBJ2-5, with D perhaps TRBD2 (6 bases). Trimming pared 3 bases from V and 5 bases from J, leaving 19 bases between. Germline V lookup: CDR1 DFQATT, CDR2 SNEGSKA (reference sequence). The CDR3 contains 15 residues. The CDR3 DNA follows: TGCAGTGCTAGTCTGCCTAGCGCTAGGTGGGAGACCCAGTACTTC. Amino acid sequence: CSASLPSARWETQYF.

This chain uses TRBV3-1 with TRBJ1-4; 7 positions agree with TRBD1. The CDR3 loop spans 16 amino acids. Germline CDR1 is LGHDT and CDR2 is YNNKEL (reference sequence). V lost 4 bases to trimming and J lost 13 bases; unmatched junction nucleotides: 18. CDR3 amino acids: CASSPQGQGVSWGLFF. The CDR3, as DNA: TGTGCCAGCAGCCCCCAAGGTCAGGGGGTTTCGTGGGGACTGTTTTTT. Based on the CDR3 plus reference TRBV3-1 and TRBJ1-4, the full variable domain is DTAVSQTPKYLVTQMGNDKSIKCEQNLGHDTMYWYKQDSKKFLKIMFSYNNKELIINETVPNRFSPKSPDKAHLNLHINSLELGDSAVYFCASSPQGQGVSWGLFFGSGTQLSVL.

The CDR3 region is CSVDGVGNTYNEQYF. CDR3 DNA: TGCAGCGTTGATGGGGTAGGGAACACCTACAATGAGCAGTACTTC. The rearrangement links TRBV29-1 to TRBJ2-1; no clear D gene. The J call may be incorrect, as the DNA end agrees better with TRBJ2-7. The CDR3 has 15 amino acids. CDR1 is SQVTM, CDR2 ANQGSEA, per germline.

This clonotype was picked up one time. The chain employs TRBV4-3 and TRBJ1-6, with D unresolved. Germline lookup yields CDR1 LGHNA and CDR2 YSLEER. V shed 0 bases and J shed 7 bases, with 10 bases lying between them. CDR3 size: 15 residues. CDR3 loop: CASSQDESGNSPLHF. The CDR3 DNA sequence: TGCGCCAGCAGCCAAGACGAAAGCGGGAATTCACCCCTCCACTTT.

Concerning this clonotype: A much more abundant neighbour one base away suggests this may be a read error. The V call is TRBV7-9, the J call TRBJ1-2, with D possibly matching TRBD1 (6 bases). This CDR3 spans 13 amino acids. Trimming shortened V by 5 bases and J by 8 bases, and 15 bases separated the two germline ends. Per the germline V gene, CDR1 is SEHNR and CDR2 is FQNEAQ (reference sequence). CDR3: CASSPRNRDGYTF. CDR3 coding DNA: TGTGCCAGCAGCCCCCGGAACAGGGACGGCTACACCTTC.

The rearrangement uses TRBV4-3 and TRBJ2-3; TRBD2 aligns across 7 bases. The CDR3 has 16 residues. The ends lost 4 bases at V and 2 bases at J; junction bases unmatched: 9. Germline lookup yields CDR1 LGHNA and CDR2 YSLEER. The CDR3 loop reads CASSPGEGSNTDTQYF. Here the CDR3 DNA reads TGCGCCAGCAGCCCCGGGGAGGGAAGCAACACAGATACGCAGTATTTT.

The chain recombines TRBV7-9 with TRBJ1-2; 7 bases map to TRBD1. This CDR3 spans 15 amino acids. CDR1 is SEHNR and CDR2 is FQNEAQ in the germline V gene (reference sequence). The junction had 3 bases not matched to a gene; V was cut back by 0 bases and J by 2 bases. The CDR3: CASSLARGQNYGYTF. The DNA for the CDR3 is TGTGCCAGCAGCTTAGCGAGGGGACAGAACTATGGCTACACCTTC.

This clonotype occurred many times. V is TRBV7-2 and J is TRBJ2-7; 7 bases line up with TRBD1. The CDR3 is 14 residues long. The ends lost 2 bases at V and 3 bases at J; junction bases unmatched: 4. Per the germline V gene, CDR1 is SGHTA and CDR2 is FQGNSA. The CDR3 coding sequence is TGTGCCAGCAGCTTAACCGGGACAGTCTACGAGCAGTACTTC. Its protein product is CASSLTGTVYEQYF.

This chain links TRBV10-2 with TRBJ2-1, with D perhaps TRBD1 or TRBD2 (5 bases each). The CDR3 is made up of 15 amino acids. The V gene's germline CDR1 is WSHSY and CDR2 SAAADI. The V end was cut by 7 bases, the J end by 0 bases, with 13 bases between. The CDR3 spells CASKPGPASYNEQFF. CDR3 in DNA: TGCGCCAGCAAACCGGGACCGGCCTCCTACAATGAGCAGTTCTTC.

The count of this clonotype is one. A junction boundary mismatches the germline segment, possibly from a read error. The chain joins TRBV10-3 to TRBJ2-7; 12 bases match TRBD2. Germline V gives CDR1 ENHRY, CDR2 SYGVKD. This CDR3 region has 16 residues. CDR3 in DNA: TGTGCCGTCAGTCCCCCCGGGACTAGCGGGTTCTACGAGCAGTACTTC. As protein: CAVSPPGTSGFYEQYF.